This T cell receptor beta chain was obtained from a study of CD8+ T cells in alopecia areata. Study results and limitations: Higher clonality and more expanded CD8+ clones appeared in lesional than normal scalp.

RNA was isolated and reverse transcribed to cDNA, the sequencing template. Libraries were prepared by immunoSEQ multiplex PCR; TCRdb keeps only in-frame clonotypes and omits some of them. In the table there are about 180,000 clones, 65% to 75% of which are singletons. The CDR3 is made up of 12 amino acids. Trimming took 5 bases from V and 1 from J, leaving 4 bases between them. Germline CDR1 and CDR2: SGHRS and YFSETQ. A few counts support this clone. Its antigen remains unidentified. The chain links TRBV5-1 to TRBJ2-1; D unresolved. The material sequenced was CD8+ T cells sorted from blood, taken at week 0. The clonotype was recovered from a human donor with alopecia areata. CDR3 in DNA: TGCGCCAGCAGGTGGTCCTACAATGAGCAGTTCTTC. Encoded protein: CASRWSYNEQFF.